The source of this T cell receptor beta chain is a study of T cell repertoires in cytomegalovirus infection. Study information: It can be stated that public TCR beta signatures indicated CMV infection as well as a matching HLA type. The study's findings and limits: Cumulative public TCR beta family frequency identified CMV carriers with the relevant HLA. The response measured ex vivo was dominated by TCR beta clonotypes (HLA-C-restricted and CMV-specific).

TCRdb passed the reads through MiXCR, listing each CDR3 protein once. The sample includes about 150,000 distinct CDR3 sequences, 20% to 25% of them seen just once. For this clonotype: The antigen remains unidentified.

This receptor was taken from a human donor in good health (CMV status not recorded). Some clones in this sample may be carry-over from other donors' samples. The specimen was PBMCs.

The CDR3 protein is CASSLATDTEAFF. The CDR3, as DNA: TGTGCCAGCAGTCTGGCCACGGACACTGAAGCTTTCTTT. The chain carries TRBV12-3 or TRBV12-4 and TRBJ1-1; D gene unclear. This CDR3 is 13 amino acids long. V was trimmed by 5 bases and J by 3 bases, leaving 10 bases between them.